Listed here is a single T cell receptor beta chain. It lacks a known antigen. Within one base of it there is no much larger clone, and no base qualities were kept. V trim: 5 bases; J trim: 2 bases; unmatched bases: 4. Including cysteine and phenylalanine, the CDR3 has 15 amino acids. Only CDR3 DNA remains: 45 bases, in frame from the first base. Taken from the germline V gene (reference sequence), the CDR1 and CDR2 loops are SEHNR and FQNEAQ. The entry originates in a study of cytomegalovirus exposure and HLA in healthy donors (dated by TCRdb to 2016 to 2017). About the full investigation: An earlier analysis of more than 550 of the donors reported under 300 Gb of sequence data and about 120 million unique TCR beta sequences obtained from some 200 million T cells. An early release covering about 600 HLA-typed donors comprised approximately 290 gigabases of sequencing data and roughly 85 million unique TCR sequences. Of the 350 to 450 genotyped donors, approximately 82% fell in the genetic ancestry cluster associated with self-reported Caucasian donors. The study aimed to test whether signatures of past pathogen exposure could be identified by cataloging public T cell receptors. The T cell repertoires of around 730 subjects were profiled by immunosequencing and related to cytomegalovirus serostatus. In addition to the first cohort of 650 to 800 subjects, a separate validation cohort of 120 different subjects was used. To predict cytomegalovirus infection status, the study combined high-throughput TCR immunosequencing, statistical association of individual TCRs with disease status, and machine learning. A later analysis re-examined previously published TCR beta repertoires from roughly 720 donors and added high-resolution HLA genotyping to investigate patterns of TCR occurrence. The later analysis used no new phenotypic data to find candidate immune exposures, relying instead on TCR beta sequences and their occurrence across donors. An earlier analysis of around 580 of the donors used high-throughput TCR beta sequencing to judge whether each TCR beta V gene segment behaved as functional or pseudogenic. Donor age, sex, ethnicity and CMV serostatus were compiled together with the repertoire data. A later genetic analysis used genome-wide SNP genotypes for about 65% of the roughly 700 donors, treating that subset as a discovery cohort. Every discovery cohort repertoire had been produced on one sequencing platform. Both class I and class II loci were covered by HLA typing, at four-digit resolution. The number of donors typed differed by locus, with about 629-630 for A, B, C, DRB1 and DQB1, around 500 for DQA1, 600 to 610 for DPA1, and roughly 450 for DPB1. Because of strong linkage in the cohort, four to six DR-DQ haplotypes were treated as single units for association and clustering. Among about 410 genotyped donors of the cohort, an average of around 250,000 unique TCR beta nucleotide sequences was sequenced per donor, of which about 19% were non-productive.

In total, just over 650 healthy bone marrow donors made up the cohort. At the time of sampling, all cohort members were nominally healthy, though unrecorded immune exposures were likely present. The donor tested CMV seronegative, placing the donor among the roughly 400 seronegative members of the cohort. Every donor gave a peripheral blood sample, and the peripheral blood mononuclear cells from that sample were used for TCR beta sequencing. The Qiagen DNeasy Blood Extraction Kit was used to extract genomic DNA from the blood cell samples. Library creation used the immunoSEQ multiplex PCR assay. For the multiplex PCR, a mixture combining 60 forward primers for TCR Vbeta segments and 13 reverse primers for TCR Jbeta segments was used. A multiplex PCR assay on genomic DNA amplified the CDR3 region of rearranged TCR beta genes. On the Illumina HiSeq System, the amplified TCR beta libraries were sequenced as 87-base-pair reads. The original pipeline was this. A later analysis counted tens of millions of unique TCR beta chains across the approximately 700 repertoires, and around 12 million of these chains were shared by at least two donors. A nearest-neighbor algorithm error-corrected the raw reads and collapsed the reads into unique sequences, merging closely related sequences to remove PCR and sequencing errors. Alignment of CDR3 sequences to IMGT reference sequences was used to assign V, D and J gene segments. For a sequence to be retained, at least a six-nucleotide match to both a V gene segment and a J gene segment was required. Rearrangements were called productive when the CDR3 lacked stop codons and stayed in frame with V and J; all others were non-productive. CDR3 was defined according to IMGT convention as the region running from the second conserved V-encoded cysteine to the conserved J-encoded phenylalanine. Sequences without an unambiguous match to a single V gene segment were excluded from the earlier analysis of approximately 600 of the donors. An earlier analysis of several hundred of the donors called V segments functional above 56.7% productive rearrangements and segregating when the between-donor standard deviation exceeded 5%. A statistical classification framework was built for diagnosing cytomegalovirus status from the catalog of TCR beta chain sequences. In a later analysis, TCR nucleotide sequences were compared against IMGT/GENE-DB human TR gene sequences so that V and J genes could be assigned. Using the TCRdist pipeline, a later analysis assigned CDR3 sequences along with most-parsimonious VDJ recombination scenarios. In a later analysis, every TCR beta chain was defined by the combination of its CDR3 amino acid sequence and its V-gene family, and reads without a unique V-gene family were dropped. A later analysis removed nearly 600 highly shared, low-generation-probability nucleotide sequences to deal with suspected cross-contamination and a sequencing artifact. In a later analysis, a clonal expansion index was calculated for each public chain from normalized within-repertoire ranks of inferred template counts. A later analysis computed generation probabilities with a VDJ recombination model fitted to out-of-frame rearrangements, and checked the results against IGoR. In a later analysis, TCR-TCR, TCR-HLA and TCR-CMV co-occurrence was scored with hypergeometric tests, and a repertoire-size bias correction was applied to TCR pairs. False discovery rates were estimated in a later analysis by permuting HLA or CMV assignments 20 times. In a later analysis, co-occurring TCRs were grouped using DBSCAN, with TCRdist sequence similarity added in when clustering inside HLA-allele-positive subsets. For co-occurrence clustering, repertoires with fewer than 30,000 or more than 120,000 public chains were excluded, along with five repertoires with anomalous nucleotide sharing. Sourced from immuneACCESS, this table was stored by TCRdb with only in-frame sequences that have V and J called. A share of the clones is absent; for the studies checked, an unresolved V gene accounts for under half, and the remainder has no known explanation. D and trimming come from the DNA, and the V and J calls and clone size come from that table. The sample table shows 150,000 to 200,000 clones, and 81% are seen once. Together, the top ten hold about 1.8% of the sample.

The investigation overall reported the following: A further reported finding was that TCR beta sequences accurately predicted the HLA-A and HLA-B alleles for most subjects in the first cohort. Several of the top co-occurrence clusters appeared to be linked to parvovirus B19, influenza, CMV and Epstein-Barr virus, according to a later analysis. In a later analysis, the rate of TCR association differed among HLA loci, with DRB1 alleles having the most associated TCRs and HLA-C alleles having the fewest. Only TCR beta chains were sequenced in this cohort, and the absence of alpha or paired-chain data limited detectable features. Compared with the approximately 670-donor mean, donors in an Asian-associated ancestry cluster had fewer N-insertions in productive TCRs, according to a later genetic analysis. In both the original and validation cohorts, the classifier was reported to diagnose cytomegalovirus status with high specificity and sensitivity. The only immune exposure information available for the cohort was CMV serostatus. HLA typing was unavailable for some donors at each locus, so association tests used only the typed subset. A few of the identified cytomegalovirus-associated TCR beta chains were confirmed in vitro to be specific for cytomegalovirus antigens. Roughly uniform sequencing depth across donors was assumed in presence/absence analyses, although this assumption may not hold. In the study, approximately 160 TCR beta chains were listed as associated with cytomegalovirus. A later analysis found that most CMV-associated TCR beta chains appeared HLA-restricted, with HLA associations seemingly driven largely by CMV exposure. A cluster of highly shared sequence variants was judged likely to be a technical artifact of the sequencing pipeline. According to the authors, the approach could potentially be generalized to other disease states and immunological phenotypes. In an earlier analysis of about 600 of the donors, most TCR beta V segments appeared in productive rearrangements about 87% or about 30% of the time, broadly matching IMGT annotations. Because counts were too low, 15 or so rarely observed V segments, including chromosome 9 orphons, were excluded from the earlier analysis of about 500 of the donors. Most TCR sequences were seen in very few donors, while some public TCRs were found in many individuals. A later analysis associated some 17,000 TCR beta sequences with specific HLA alleles at a false discovery rate of 0.05. Compared with equally common non-associated chains, HLA-associated TCR beta chains in a later analysis were more clonally expanded and had lower generation probabilities. V-gene and J-gene trimming of TCR beta chains was associated with a missense DCLRE1C variant in a later genetic analysis, and the association was replicated in an independent cohort. Strong co-occurrence of HLA alleles, especially DR and DQ, made assigning TCR associations to individual alleles difficult. Linkage disequilibrium might explain the correlated functional status among segregating V segments, but an unknown experimental factor could not be ruled out. Because the 87-base-pair reads could not distinguish some IMGT-functional V segments, including TRBV6-2 and TRBV6-3, those segments were excluded.

Sequences were obtained from PBMCs. The receptor comes from a man aged 18 to 29 in good health and CMV-seronegative. This chain joins TRBV7-9 to TRBJ2-5, and 11 junction bases match TRBD2. The CDR3 amino acid sequence is: CASSPRTSGQETQYF. DNA sequence: TGTGCCAGCAGCCCTCGGACTAGCGGGCAAGAGACCCAGTACTTC.